Listed here is a single T cell receptor (beta chain). Genomic DNA (from each subset) was split evenly across several immunoSEQ plates. TCRdb's table, derived via immunoSEQ multiplex PCR, lists solely in-frame clones and lacks some. The sample comprises 1,500,000 or so clones, around 97% of which are singletons, and approximately 1.2% rests with the top ten. The data are from a study of shared clonotypes between healthy human individuals. The germline V gene encodes CDR1 SGHNT and CDR2 YENEEA. The CDR3 totals 14 residues. V lost 1 base, J lost 4 bases, and 10 bases lay in between. The rearrangement links TRBV11-3 to TRBJ1-1; weak D call: TRBD1 (5 bases). Sequenced sample: naive CD4+ T cells sorted from blood. Subset of the sample: CD45RA+ positively selected. This sequence was found in a man aged 25-45 years in good health. CDR3 loop: CASSLVAGSTEAFF. The DNA of the CDR3 is TGTGCCAGCAGCTTAGTGGCAGGGAGCACTGAAGCTTTCTTT.